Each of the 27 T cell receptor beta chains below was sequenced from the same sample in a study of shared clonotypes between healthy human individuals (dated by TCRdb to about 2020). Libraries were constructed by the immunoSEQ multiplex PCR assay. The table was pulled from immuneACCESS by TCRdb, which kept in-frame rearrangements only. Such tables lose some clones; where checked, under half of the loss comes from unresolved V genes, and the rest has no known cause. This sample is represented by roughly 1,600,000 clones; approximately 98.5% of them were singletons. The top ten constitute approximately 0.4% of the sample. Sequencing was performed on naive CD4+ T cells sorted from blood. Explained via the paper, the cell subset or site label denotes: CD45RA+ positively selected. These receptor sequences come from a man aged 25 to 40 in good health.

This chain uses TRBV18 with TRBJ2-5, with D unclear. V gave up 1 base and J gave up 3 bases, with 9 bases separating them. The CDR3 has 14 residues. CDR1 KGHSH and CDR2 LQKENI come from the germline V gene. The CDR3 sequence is CASSPLAAKETQYF. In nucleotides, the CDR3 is TGTGCCAGCTCACCACTGGCCGCGAAAGAGACCCAGTACTTC. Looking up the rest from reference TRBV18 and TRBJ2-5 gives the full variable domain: NAGVMQNPRHLVRRRGQEARLRCSPMKGHSHVYWYRQLPEEGLKFMVYLQKENIIDESGMPKERFSAEFPKEGPSILRIQQVVRGDSAAYFCASSPLAAKETQYFGPGTRLLVL.

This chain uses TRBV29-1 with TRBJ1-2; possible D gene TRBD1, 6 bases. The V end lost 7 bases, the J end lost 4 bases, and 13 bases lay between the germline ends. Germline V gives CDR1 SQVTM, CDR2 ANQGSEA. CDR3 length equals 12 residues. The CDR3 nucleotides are TGCAGCGGGGGGCATTCCCGCTATGGCTACACCTTC. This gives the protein CSGGHSRYGYTF.

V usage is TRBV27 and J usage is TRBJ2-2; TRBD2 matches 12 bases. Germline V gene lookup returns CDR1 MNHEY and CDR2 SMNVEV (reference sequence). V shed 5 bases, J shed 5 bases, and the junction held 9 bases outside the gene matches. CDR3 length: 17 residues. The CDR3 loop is CASSQNRLAGVTGELFF. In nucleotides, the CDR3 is TGTGCCAGCAGTCAAAACCGACTAGCGGGAGTTACCGGGGAGCTGTTTTTT.

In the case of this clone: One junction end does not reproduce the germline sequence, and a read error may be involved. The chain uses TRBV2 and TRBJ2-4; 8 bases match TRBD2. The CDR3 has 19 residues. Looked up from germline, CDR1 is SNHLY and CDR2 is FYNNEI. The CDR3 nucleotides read TGTGCCAGCAGTGCCCGTCTACTAGCGGTTAGGACAAAAACATTCCAGCTCGACTTC. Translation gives CASSARLLAVRTKTFQLDF.

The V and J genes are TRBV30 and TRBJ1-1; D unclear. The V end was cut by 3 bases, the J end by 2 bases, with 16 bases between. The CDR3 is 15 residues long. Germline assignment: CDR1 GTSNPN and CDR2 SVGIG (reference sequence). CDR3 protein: CAWSRERLPNTEAFF. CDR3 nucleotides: TGTGCCTGGAGCCGGGAAAGACTCCCTAACACTGAAGCTTTCTTT.

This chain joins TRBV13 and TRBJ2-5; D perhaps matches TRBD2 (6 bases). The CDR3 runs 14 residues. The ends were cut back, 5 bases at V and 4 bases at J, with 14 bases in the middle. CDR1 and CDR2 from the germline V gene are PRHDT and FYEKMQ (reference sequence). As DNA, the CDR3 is TGTGCCAGCAGCACTCCTCGGGAGCCAGAGACCCAGTACTTC. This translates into CASSTPREPETQYF.

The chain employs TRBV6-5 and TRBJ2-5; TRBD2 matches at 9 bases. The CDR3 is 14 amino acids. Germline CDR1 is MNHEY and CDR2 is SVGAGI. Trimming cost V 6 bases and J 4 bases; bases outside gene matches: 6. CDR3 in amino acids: CASRVAGAVETQYF. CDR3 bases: TGTGCCAGCAGGGTAGCGGGAGCAGTAGAGACCCAGTACTTC.

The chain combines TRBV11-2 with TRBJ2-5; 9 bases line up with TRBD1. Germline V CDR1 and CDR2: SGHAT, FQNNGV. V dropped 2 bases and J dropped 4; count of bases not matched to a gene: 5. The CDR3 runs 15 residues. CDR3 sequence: CASSLRTGDSETQYF. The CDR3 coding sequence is TGTGCCAGCAGCTTACGGACAGGGGACTCAGAGACCCAGTACTTC. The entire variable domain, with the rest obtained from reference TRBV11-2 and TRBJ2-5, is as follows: EAGVAQSPRYKIIEKRQSVAFWCNPISGHATLYWYQQILGQGPKLLIQFQNNGVVDDSQLPKDRFSAERLKGVDSTLKIQPAKLEDSAVYLCASSLRTGDSETQYFGPGTRLLVL.

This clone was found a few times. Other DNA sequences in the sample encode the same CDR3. DNA of the CDR3: TGTGCCAGCTCACCCTACCAAGAGACCCAGTACTTC. Its translation: CASSPYQETQYF. The gene calls are TRBV18 and TRBJ2-5; D is uncertain. V lost 3 bases, J lost 0 bases, and 2 bases lay in between. In germline, CDR1 is KGHSH, CDR2 LQKENI. The CDR3 sequence is 12 residues long.

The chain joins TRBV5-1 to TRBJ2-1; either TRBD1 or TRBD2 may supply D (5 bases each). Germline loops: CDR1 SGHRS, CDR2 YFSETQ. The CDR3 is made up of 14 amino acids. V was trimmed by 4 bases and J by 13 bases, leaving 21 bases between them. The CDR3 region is CASSTGTAKFNQFF. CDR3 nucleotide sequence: TGCGCCAGCAGCACGGGGACGGCCAAATTTAACCAGTTCTTC.

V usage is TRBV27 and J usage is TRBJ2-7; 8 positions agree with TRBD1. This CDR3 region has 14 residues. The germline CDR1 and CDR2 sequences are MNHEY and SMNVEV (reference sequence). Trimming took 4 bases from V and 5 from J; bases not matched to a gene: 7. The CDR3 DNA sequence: TGTGCCAGCAGTTCGGGACAGGAATCGCACGAGCAGTACTTC. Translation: CASSSGQESHEQYF.

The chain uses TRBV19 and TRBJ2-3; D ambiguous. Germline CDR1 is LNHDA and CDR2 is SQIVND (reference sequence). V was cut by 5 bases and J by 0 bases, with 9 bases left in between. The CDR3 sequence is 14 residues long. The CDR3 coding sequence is TGTGCCAGTAGTGTGACACCTAGCACAGATACGCAGTATTTT. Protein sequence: CASSVTPSTDTQYF.

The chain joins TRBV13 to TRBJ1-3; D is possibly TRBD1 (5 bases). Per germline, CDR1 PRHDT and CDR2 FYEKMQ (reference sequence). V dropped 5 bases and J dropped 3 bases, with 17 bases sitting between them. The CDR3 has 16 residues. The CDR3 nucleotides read TGTGCCAGCAGCCCGCCAGGGTTGATCGGTGGAAACACCATATATTTT. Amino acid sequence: CASSPPGLIGGNTIYF.

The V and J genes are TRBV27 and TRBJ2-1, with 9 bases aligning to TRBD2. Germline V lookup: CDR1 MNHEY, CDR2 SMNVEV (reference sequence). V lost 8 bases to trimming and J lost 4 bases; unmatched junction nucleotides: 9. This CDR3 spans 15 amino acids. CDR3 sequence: CASSLSGRNYNEQFF. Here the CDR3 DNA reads TGTGCCAGCTCCCTCAGCGGGAGGAATTACAATGAGCAGTTCTTC.

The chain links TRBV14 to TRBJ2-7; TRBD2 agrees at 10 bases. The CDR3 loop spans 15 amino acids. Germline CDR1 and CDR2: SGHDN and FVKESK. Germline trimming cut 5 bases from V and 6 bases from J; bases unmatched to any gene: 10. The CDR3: CASSVKAGGGSEQYF. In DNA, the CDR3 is TGTGCCAGCAGCGTAAAAGCGGGAGGGGGGAGCGAGCAGTACTTC. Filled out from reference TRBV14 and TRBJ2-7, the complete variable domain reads EAGVTQFPSHSVIEKGQTVTLRCDPISGHDNLYWYRRVMGKEIKFLLHFVKESKQDESGMPNNRFLAERTGGTYSTLKVQPAELEDSGVYFCASSVKAGGGSEQYFGPGTRLTVT.

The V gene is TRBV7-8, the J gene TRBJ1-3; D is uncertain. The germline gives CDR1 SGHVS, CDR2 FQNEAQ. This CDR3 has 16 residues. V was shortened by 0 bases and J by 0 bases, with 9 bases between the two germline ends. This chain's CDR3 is CASSLARDLSGNTIYF. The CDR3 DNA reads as TGTGCCAGCAGCTTAGCCCGAGATCTCTCTGGAAACACCATATATTTT.

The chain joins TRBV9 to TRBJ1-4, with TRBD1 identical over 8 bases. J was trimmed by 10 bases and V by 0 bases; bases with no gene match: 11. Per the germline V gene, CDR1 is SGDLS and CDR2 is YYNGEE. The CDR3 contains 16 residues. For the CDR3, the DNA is TGTGCCAGCAGCGTAGACCCAACTACAGGGGGTAGAAAACTGTTTTTT. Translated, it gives CASSVDPTTGGRKLFF.

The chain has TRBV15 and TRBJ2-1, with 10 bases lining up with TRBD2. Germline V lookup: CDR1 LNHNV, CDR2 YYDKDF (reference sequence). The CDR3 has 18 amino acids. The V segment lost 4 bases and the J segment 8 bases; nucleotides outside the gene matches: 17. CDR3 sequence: CATSKNEGLAGEAYEQFF. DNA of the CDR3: TGTGCCACCAGCAAAAACGAAGGGCTAGCGGGAGAGGCGTATGAGCAGTTCTTC.

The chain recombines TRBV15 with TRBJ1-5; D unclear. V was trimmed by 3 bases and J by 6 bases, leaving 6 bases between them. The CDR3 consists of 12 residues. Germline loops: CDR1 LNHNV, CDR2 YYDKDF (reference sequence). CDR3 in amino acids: CATSRGSQPQHF. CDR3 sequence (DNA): TGTGCCACCAGCAGGGGGTCTCAGCCCCAGCATTTT.

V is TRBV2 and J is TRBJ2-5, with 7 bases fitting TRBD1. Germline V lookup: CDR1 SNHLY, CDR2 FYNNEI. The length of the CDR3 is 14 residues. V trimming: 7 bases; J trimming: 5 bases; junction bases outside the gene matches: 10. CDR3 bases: TGTGCCAGCATAGGGACAGTAATTCGGGAGACCCAGTACTTC. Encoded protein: CASIGTVIRETQYF. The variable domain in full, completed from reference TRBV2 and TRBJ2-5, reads EPEVTQTPSHQVTQMGQEVILRCVPISNHLYFYWYRQILGQKVEFLVSFYNNEISEKSEIFDDQFSVERPDGSNFTLKIRSTKLEDSAMYFCASIGTVIRETQYFGPGTRLLVL.

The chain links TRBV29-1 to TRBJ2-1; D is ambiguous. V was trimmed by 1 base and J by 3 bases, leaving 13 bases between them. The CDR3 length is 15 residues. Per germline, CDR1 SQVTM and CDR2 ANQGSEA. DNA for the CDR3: TGCAGCGTTGAAGGGGGTGAGTACCGCTACAATGAGCAGTTCTTC. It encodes CSVEGGEYRYNEQFF.

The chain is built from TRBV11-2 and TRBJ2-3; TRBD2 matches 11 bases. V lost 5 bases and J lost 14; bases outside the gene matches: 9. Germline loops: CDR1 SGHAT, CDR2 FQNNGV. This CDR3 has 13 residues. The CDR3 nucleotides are TGTGCCAGCAGCCTACGACTAGCGGGACAGAGGTATTTT. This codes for CASSLRLAGQRYF.

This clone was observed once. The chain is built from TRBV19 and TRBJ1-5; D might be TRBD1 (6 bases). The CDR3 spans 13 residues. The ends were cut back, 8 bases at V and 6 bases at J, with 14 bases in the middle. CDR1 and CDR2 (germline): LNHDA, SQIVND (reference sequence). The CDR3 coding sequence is TGTGCCAGTCAACTTACAGGGCTTCAGCCCCAGCATTTT. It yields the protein CASQLTGLQPQHF.

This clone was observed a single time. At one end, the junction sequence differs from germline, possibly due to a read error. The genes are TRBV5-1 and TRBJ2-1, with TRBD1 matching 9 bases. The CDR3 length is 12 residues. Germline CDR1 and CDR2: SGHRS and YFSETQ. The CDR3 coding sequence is TGCGCCAGCAGCGGAAATGGACAGGGGATCCTCTTC. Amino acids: CASSGNGQGILF.

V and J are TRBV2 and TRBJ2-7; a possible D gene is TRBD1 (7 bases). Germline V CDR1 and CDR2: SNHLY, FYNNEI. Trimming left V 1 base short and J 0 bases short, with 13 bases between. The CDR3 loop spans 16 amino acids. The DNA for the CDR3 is TGTGCCAGCAGTGAAGTAGGAGGGGACAGCTCCTACGAGCAGTACTTC. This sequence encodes CASSEVGGDSSYEQYF.

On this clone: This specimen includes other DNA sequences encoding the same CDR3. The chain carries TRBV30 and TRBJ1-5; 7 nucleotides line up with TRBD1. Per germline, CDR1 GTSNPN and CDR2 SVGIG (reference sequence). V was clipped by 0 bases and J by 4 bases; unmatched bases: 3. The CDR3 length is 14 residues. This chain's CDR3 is CAWSVRQGNQPQHF. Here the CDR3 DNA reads TGTGCCTGGAGTGTCCGACAGGGAAATCAGCCCCAGCATTTT.

In DNA, the CDR3 is TGTGCCAGCAGCGTAGAGGTAGCGGGAGGCGAGCAGTACTTC. This sequence encodes CASSVEVAGGEQYF. The chain couples TRBV9 to TRBJ2-7, with 10 bases fitting TRBD2. Germline V gene sequence: CDR1 SGDLS, CDR2 YYNGEE. CDR3 length: 14 residues. Germline trimming cut 0 bases from V and 6 bases from J; bases unmatched to any gene: 3.